The present T cell receptor beta chain was sequenced within a study of shared clonotypes between healthy human individuals. V shed 4 bases and J 5 bases; nucleotides not matched to a gene: 9. Germline V lookup: CDR1 SGHRS, CDR2 YFSETQ. The CDR3 consists of 14 residues. This clone was seen a few times. The data were produced by immunoSEQ multiplex PCR, yet TCRdb's version contains in-frame clones alone and is incomplete. The table records around 430,000 clones, more than 75% of them present only once. The sequence was collected from a woman aged 40 to 50 in good health. Some clones in this sample may be carry-over from other donors' samples. Sequences were obtained from PBMCs. This chain links TRBV5-1 with TRBJ2-7, with 7 positions matching TRBD2. The CDR3: CASSSGTPPNEQYF. The CDR3 region has the DNA TGCGCCAGCAGCAGCGGGACTCCACCCAACGAGCAGTACTTC. The full variable domain, completed using reference TRBV5-1 and TRBJ2-7, is KAGVTQTPRYLIKTRGQQVTLSCSPISGHRSVSWYQQTPGQGLQFLFEYFSETQRNKGNFPGRFSGRQFSNSRSEMNVSTLELGDSALYLCASSSGTPPNEQYFGPGTRLTVT.